The 10 T cell receptor beta chains given below trace back to one sample, sequenced in a study of blood T cell repertoires in COVID-19. The repertoire was sequenced with immunoSEQ multiplex PCR; TCRdb's copy has only in-frame clones and lacks some. The repertoire holds about 270,000 clones, with around 90% as singletons. Material: PBMCs or T cells enriched from blood (not recorded which). Every receptor here comes from a woman aged 40 to 55 with acute COVID-19.

Concerning this clone: Other DNA sequences in the sample encode the same CDR3. CDR3 sequence: CAISELNEQFF. DNA for the CDR3: TGTGCCATCAGTGAGCTCAATGAGCAGTTCTTC. The J gene is TRBJ2-1, the V gene TRBV10-3, with unresolved D. Germline assignment: CDR1 ENHRY and CDR2 SYGVKD. Trimming stripped 2 bases from V and 6 bases from J, with 2 bases between. The CDR3 has 11 amino acids.

The chain combines TRBV7-2 with TRBJ1-1, with 8 bases lining up with TRBD1. This CDR3 region has 14 residues. Germline V gene lookup returns CDR1 SGHTA and CDR2 FQGNSA. V dropped 3 bases and J dropped 6; count of bases not matched to a gene: 6. For the CDR3, the DNA is TGTGCCAGCAGCTTTGACAGGGGTTCGGCTGAAGCTTTCTTT. It codes for CASSFDRGSAEAFF.

The chain employs TRBV15 and TRBJ2-2, with D possibly matching TRBD1 (5 bases). The CDR3 is made up of 17 amino acids. Germline CDR1 is LNHNV and CDR2 is YYDKDF (reference sequence). Trimming cost V 3 bases and J 3 bases, with 17 bases left between them. CDR3 in DNA: TGTGCCACCAGCAGGGGCAGGACAAGGGATGACACCGGGGAGCTGTTTTTT. As protein: CATSRGRTRDDTGELFF. The full variable domain, with the rest looked up from reference TRBV15 and TRBJ2-2, is DAMVIQNPRYQVTQFGKPVTLSCSQTLNHNVMYWYQQKSSQAPKLLFHYYDKDFNNEADTPDNFQSRRPNTSFCFLDIRSPGLGDTAMYLCATSRGRTRDDTGELFFGEGSRLTVL.

The chain links TRBV28 to TRBJ2-3; D perhaps matches TRBD1 (6 bases). This CDR3 spans 14 amino acids. Deletions cut 4 bases from V and 6 bases from J, with 14 bases between. Looked up from germline, CDR1 is MDHEN and CDR2 is SYDVKM. The CDR3 DNA reads as TGTGCCAGCAGTTCAGGACAGTTCGTGGATACGCAGTATTTT. Translated: CASSSGQFVDTQYF. The complete variable domain, with remaining parts taken from reference TRBV28 and TRBJ2-3, reads DVKVTQSSRYLVKRTGEKVFLECVQDMDHENMFWYRQDPGLGLRLIYFSYDVKMKEKGDIPEGYSVSREKKERFSLILESASTNQTSMYLCASSSGQFVDTQYFGPGTRLTVL.

The gene calls are TRBV5-1 and TRBJ2-2; TRBD2 matches at 12 bases. CDR1 and CDR2 (germline): SGHRS, YFSETQ. J lost 0 bases, V lost 2 bases, and 2 bases had no gene match. The CDR3 is 17 residues long. The CDR3 is CASSFRTSGTNTGELFF. Here the CDR3 DNA reads TGCGCCAGCAGCTTTAGGACTAGCGGGACGAACACCGGGGAGCTGTTTTTT. Full variable domain (remainder filled in from reference TRBV5-1 and TRBJ2-2): KAGVTQTPRYLIKTRGQQVTLSCSPISGHRSVSWYQQTPGQGLQFLFEYFSETQRNKGNFPGRFSGRQFSNSRSEMNVSTLELGDSALYLCASSFRTSGTNTGELFFGEGSRLTVL.

The V call is TRBV2, the J call TRBJ2-1; TRBD1 aligns across 8 bases. V gave up 2 bases and J gave up 9 bases; unmatched junction bases: 3. The CDR3 loop spans 13 amino acids. Per germline, CDR1 SNHLY and CDR2 FYNNEI. The CDR3 region is CASSERTGSEQFF. The CDR3 DNA sequence: TGTGCCAGCAGTGAACGGACAGGGAGTGAGCAGTTCTTC.

This clone showed up just a few times. The chain joins TRBV7-3 to TRBJ2-7, with 9 bases matching TRBD2. There are 15 residues in the CDR3. J lost 2 bases, V lost 3 bases, and 5 bases had no gene match. Germline loops: CDR1 SGHTA, CDR2 FQGTGA. CDR3 nucleotide sequence: TGTGCCAGCAGCTTTAGCGGGAGTAAGGCCTACGAGCAGTACTTC. It specifies CASSFSGSKAYEQYF.

The chain carries TRBV27 and TRBJ2-3; 9 nucleotides line up with TRBD2. Germline loops: CDR1 MNHEY, CDR2 SMNVEV (reference sequence). The CDR3 loop spans 14 amino acids. The V segment lost 2 bases and the J segment 6 bases; nucleotides outside the gene matches: 3. As DNA, the CDR3 is TGTGCCAGCAGTTTAGCGGGAGGGACGGATACGCAGTATTTT. This translates into CASSLAGGTDTQYF.

This rearrangement joins TRBV19 to TRBJ2-2; 8 nucleotides line up with TRBD2. CDR3 length equals 16 residues. V lost 6 bases to trimming and J lost 5 bases; unmatched junction nucleotides: 11. CDR1 and CDR2 (germline): LNHDA, SQIVND (reference sequence). CDR3 amino acids: CASREGSGTLTGELFF. CDR3 DNA: TGTGCCAGTAGGGAGGGTAGCGGGACTCTGACCGGGGAGCTGTTTTTT.

The chain joins TRBV28 to TRBJ1-2; tentatively, D is TRBD1 (6 bases). Per germline, CDR1 MDHEN and CDR2 SYDVKM. The CDR3 has 13 residues. Trimming shortened V by 10 bases and J by 4 bases, and 16 bases separated the two germline ends. CDR3 protein: CATQGTQIYGYTF. CDR3 sequence (DNA): TGTGCCACACAGGGAACACAGATCTATGGCTACACCTTC.